The TCR beta chain under discussion was sequenced for a study of blood T cells in healthy people across ages. Findings and limits, study-wide: Long-lived donors had more naive CD4+ cells and higher diversity than aged donors.

Trimming pared 5 bases from V and 1 base from J, leaving 12 bases between. CDR1 MNHEY and CDR2 SVGAGI come from the germline V gene. This CDR3 has 15 amino acids. Comments on this clonotype: Antigen specificity is unknown.

A second PCR of about 6 to 11 cycles used a sample-barcoded 5' primer and a J-beta primer mix. TCRdb re-derived calls from the 5' RACE reads in MiXCR, one entry per CDR3 protein. The data hold some 750,000 distinct CDR3 sequences, with 22% observed a single time. This sequence originates from a man in his 70s in good health. The chain has TRBV6-5 and TRBJ1-5, with TRBD1 as a possible D gene (6 bases). Sequences were obtained from blood. Here the CDR3 DNA reads TGTGCCAGCAGTCTCCACAGGGAGAGCAATCAGCCCCAGCATTTT. Its translation is CASSLHRESNQPQHF.